Each of the 13 T cell receptor beta chains below was sequenced from the same sample in a study of persistence of HIV-infected CD4 T cells. This nonspecific control used anti-CD3/anti-CD28 bead stimulation of CD4+ T cells. Responding CD4+ T cells were sorted by upregulation of both CD40 ligand and CD69. These receptors lack a known antigen. The libraries were made with immunoSEQ version 4 in survey mode. Sequenced by immunoSEQ multiplex PCR; TCRdb stores in-frame clones only, minus some. Altogether 30,000 to 45,000 clones are present, approximately 86% being singletons, with the ten largest covering roughly 1.3%. The sequencing used CD4+ T cells sorted from PBMCs after approximately 19-hour stimulation, collected from a patient who received antiretroviral therapy. These receptors all come from an adult man with HIV who was CMV-seropositive.

Worth noting for this clone: The germline gene is not matched at one end of the junction; a read error may be the cause. The chain links TRBV15 to TRBJ1-3; 7 bases map to TRBD1. Germline CDR1 and CDR2: LNHNV and YYDKDF (reference sequence). The CDR3 consists of 13 residues. The CDR3 DNA follows: TGTGCCACCAGATTCGGGAAGACAGGGCTAGAACTCTTT. This translates into CATRFGKTGLELF.

CDR3 nucleotides: TGTGCCAGCAGCCGAGCTGGGGGCTACGAGCAGTACTTC. Amino acid sequence: CASSRAGGYEQYF. This chain connects TRBV3-1 (or the pseudogene TRBV3-2) to TRBJ2-7; D possibly uses TRBD1 or TRBD2 (5 bases each). Germline CDR1 reads LGHDT; CDR2 reads YNNKEL (reference sequence). The germline V and J ends were trimmed by 4 bases and 3 bases, with 10 bases remaining between them. CDR3 length: 13 amino acids.

The V gene is TRBV20-1, the J gene TRBJ2-3; no clear D. The germline V gene encodes CDR1 DFQATT and CDR2 SNEGSKA (reference sequence). Deletions cut 3 bases from V and 2 bases from J, with 9 bases between. The CDR3 spans 13 residues. CDR3 sequence reads: CSASPGATDTQYF. CDR3 nucleotides: TGCAGTGCTAGTCCCGGTGCCACAGATACGCAGTATTTT.

The chain combines TRBV6-4 with TRBJ2-1, with 14 bases fitting TRBD2. Trimming cost V 5 bases and J 8 bases; bases outside gene matches: 5. The V gene's germline CDR1 is MRHNA and CDR2 SNTAGT. The CDR3 consists of 15 residues. CDR3 sequence: CASSLGTSGRYEQFF. For the CDR3, the DNA is TGTGCCAGCAGTTTAGGGACTAGCGGGAGATATGAGCAGTTCTTC.

The chain joins TRBV4-1 to TRBJ1-4, with a tentative D call TRBD1 (5 bases). The germline V gene encodes CDR1 MGHRA and CDR2 YSYEKL. Trimming removed 1 base from V and 2 bases from J, with 14 bases in between. This CDR3 has 17 residues. The CDR3 nucleotides read TGCGCCAGCAGCCAAGCGGACAAGTCCCGTACTAATGAAAAACTGTTTTTT. Amino acid sequence: CASSQADKSRTNEKLFF.

The CDR3 nucleotides are TGCAGCGTTGAATGGGGTTCAGTGAACACTGAAGCTTTCTTT. Encoded protein: CSVEWGSVNTEAFF. The rearrangement links TRBV29-1 to TRBJ1-1, with D unresolved. The V end was cut by 2 bases, the J end by 0 bases, with 10 bases between. Germline V gene lookup returns CDR1 SQVTM and CDR2 ANQGSEA. This CDR3 comprises 14 residues.

The V gene is TRBV7-3, the J gene TRBJ1-1, with D maybe TRBD1 (5 bases). The CDR3 sequence is 15 residues long. Germline V gene sequence: CDR1 SGHTA, CDR2 FQGTGA. Trimming left V 4 bases short and J 3 bases short, with 15 bases between. The CDR3, as DNA: TGTGCCAGCAGCTCCTCGGGGTGGGGGGACACTGAAGCTTTCTTT. Its translation: CASSSSGWGDTEAFF.

This clone was seen a single time. The chain carries TRBV7-9 and TRBJ2-4; no clear D gene. Germline V gives CDR1 SEHNR, CDR2 FQNEAQ (reference sequence). The CDR3 sequence is 15 residues long. V was pared by 0 bases and J by 2 bases, with 8 bases between. Written as DNA, the CDR3 is TGTGCCAGCAGCTTAGCTACCATGACCAAAAACATTCAGTACTTC. Amino acids: CASSLATMTKNIQYF.

The chain carries TRBV7-8 and TRBJ1-1; TRBD1 might be the D (5 bases). Trimming left V 2 bases short and J 4 bases short, with 11 bases between. CDR1 and CDR2 from the germline V gene are SGHVS and FQNEAQ. This CDR3 contains 14 residues. The CDR3 is CASSLRGRLTEAFF. Written as DNA, the CDR3 is TGTGCCAGCAGCTTACGGGGACGGCTCACTGAAGCTTTCTTT.

This rearrangement joins TRBV10-2 to TRBJ1-5; a weak D match, TRBD1 (5 bases). Per germline, CDR1 WSHSY and CDR2 SAAADI. The ends were cut back, 7 bases at V and 9 bases at J, with 13 bases in the middle. This CDR3 spans 12 amino acids. The CDR3: CASTSGNGPQHF. DNA of the CDR3: TGCGCCAGCACCTCAGGGAACGGGCCCCAGCATTTT.

The DNA of the CDR3 is TGTGCCAGCAGTGAAAAACTACTGGGGCTCCGTGAGAGTGGCTACACCTTC. It yields the protein CASSEKLLGLRESGYTF. The V and J genes are TRBV2 and TRBJ1-2, with a weak D call TRBD1 (5 bases). V lost 2 bases and J lost 7, with 23 bases in between. Germline V CDR1 and CDR2: SNHLY, FYNNEI. The CDR3 is made up of 17 amino acids.

The J gene is TRBJ2-3, the V gene TRBV19; 10 bases match TRBD1. The CDR3 runs to 15 residues. Germline values: CDR1 LNHDA, CDR2 SQIVND (reference sequence). The ends lost 3 bases at V and 4 bases at J; junction bases unmatched: 4. CDR3 sequence: CASSIRDRGADTQYF. CDR3 bases: TGTGCCAGTAGTATTCGGGACAGGGGCGCAGATACGCAGTATTTT.

The chain joins TRBV5-1 to TRBJ1-2; D unresolved. Trimming took 3 bases from V and 8 from J, leaving 20 bases between them. Germline assignment: CDR1 SGHRS and CDR2 YFSETQ. The CDR3 has 15 amino acids. CDR3 amino acids: CASSSEDGDLGGYTF. CDR3 DNA: TGCGCCAGCAGCTCCGAAGACGGAGACTTAGGGGGCTACACCTTC. Together with reference TRBV5-1 and TRBJ1-2, the CDR3 gives the full variable domain: KAGVTQTPRYLIKTRGQQVTLSCSPISGHRSVSWYQQTPGQGLQFLFEYFSETQRNKGNFPGRFSGRQFSNSRSEMNVSTLELGDSALYLCASSSEDGDLGGYTFGSGTRLTVV.